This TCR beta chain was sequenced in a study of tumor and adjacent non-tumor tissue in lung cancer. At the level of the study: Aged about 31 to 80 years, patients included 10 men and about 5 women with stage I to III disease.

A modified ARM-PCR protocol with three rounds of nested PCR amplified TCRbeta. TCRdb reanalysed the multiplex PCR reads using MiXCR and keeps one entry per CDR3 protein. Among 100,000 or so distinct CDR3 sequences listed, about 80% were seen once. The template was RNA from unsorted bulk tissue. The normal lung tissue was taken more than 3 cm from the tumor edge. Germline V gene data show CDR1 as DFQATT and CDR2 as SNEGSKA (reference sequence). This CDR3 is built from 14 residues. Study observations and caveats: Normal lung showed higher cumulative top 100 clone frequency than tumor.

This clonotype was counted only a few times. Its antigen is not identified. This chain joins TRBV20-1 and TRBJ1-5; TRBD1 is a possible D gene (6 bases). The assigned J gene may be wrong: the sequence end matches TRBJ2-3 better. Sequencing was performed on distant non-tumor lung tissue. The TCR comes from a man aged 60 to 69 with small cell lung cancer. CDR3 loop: CSAKTAGVDQPQYF. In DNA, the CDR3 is TGCAGTGCTAAAACGGCAGGGGTAGATCAGCCCCAGTATTTT.